This T cell receptor beta chain was recovered during a study of blood T cell repertoires in COVID-19. Sequenced by immunoSEQ multiplex PCR; TCRdb stores in-frame clones only, minus some. Of more than 200,000 clones in the sample, roughly 80% were seen once. The CDR3 sequence is 14 residues long. V gave up 4 bases and J gave up 5 bases; unmatched junction bases: 6. The receptor's source is an elderly woman with acute or convalescent COVID-19. This chain uses TRBV23-1 with TRBJ2-7; TRBD1 aligns across 9 bases. TRBV23-1 is an ORF for which the function is uncertain. Sequencing was done on a sample of peripheral blood. CDR3: CASSPGDRVNEQYF. CDR3 nucleotides: TGCGCCAGCAGTCCTGGGGACAGGGTGAACGAGCAGTACTTC.